Listed below are T cell receptor beta chains from one sample, sequenced in a study of cytomegalovirus exposure and HLA in healthy donors. This table comes from immunoSEQ multiplex PCR, and its TCRdb copy is limited to in-frame clones, with some not included. The sample has fewer than 200,000 clones; around nine tenths are singletons. What was sequenced was PBMCs. The receptors stem from a woman between 18 and 29 years old in good health and CMV-seropositive. Each CDR3 is given with its conserved first and last residue. Each record gives: J gene, clone size, V gene, D gene, CDR3 DNA, CDR3 protein. D genes are given only for firm matches. Where a row states a size, it is once, few, many or the class of an expanded clone; other rows omit it.

TRBJ2-1	NA	TRBV19	TRBD1	TGTGCCAGTAGTACCTGGGACAGGGGGTACAATGAGCAGTTCTTC	CASSTWDRGYNEQFF
TRBJ2-3	NA	TRBV6-1	NA	TGTGCCAGCAGTGTCGCGGTATTTGGCACAGATACGCAGTATTTT	CASSVAVFGTDTQYF
TRBJ2-1	NA	TRBV9	TRBD2	TGTGCCAGCAGCGCCCCCGATAGCGGGAGCTCCTACAATGAGCAGTTCTTC	CASSAPDSGSSYNEQFF
TRBJ2-1	once	TRBV2	TRBD1	TGTGCCAGCAACCTACAGGGGAGCTCCTACAATGAGCAGTTCTTC	CASNLQGSSYNEQFF
TRBJ1-5	NA	TRBV6-1	TRBD1	TGTGCCGCCAAGACAGGGCCCTATAGCAATCAGCCCCAGCATTTT	CAAKTGPYSNQPQHF
TRBJ2-1	once	TRBV5-1	TRBD2	TGCGCCAGCAGGGGACTAGCGGGTGCGTGGGGCAATGAGCAGTTCTTC	CASRGLAGAWGNEQFF
TRBJ2-7	NA	TRBV27	TRBD1	TGTGCCAGCAGTTTCGGGACAGCCTCCTACGAGCAGTACTTC	CASSFGTASYEQYF
TRBJ2-1	once	TRBV7-8	TRBD2	TGTGCCAGCAGCAAAGCGGGAGGGCCAAACAATGAGCAGTTCTTC	CASSKAGGPNNEQFF
TRBJ2-7	NA	TRBV30	TRBD2	TGTGCCTGGAGTCGGGCGGGAGTCGCCTTAGAGCAGTACTTC	CAWSRAGVALEQYF
TRBJ2-1	NA	TRBV10-2	TRBD2	TGCGCCAGCACGACTAGCGGGAGTTGGGAGCAGTTCTTC	CASTTSGSWEQFF
TRBJ1-2	NA	TRBV28	NA	TGTGCCAGCACCCTTGACGTGGGGGCGAGGTTTGGCTACACCTTC	CASTLDVGARFGYTF
TRBJ1-1	many	TRBV11-2	NA	TGTGCCAGCAGCCCGTTTAGCGTGGGTGAAGCTTTCTTT	CASSPFSVGEAFF
TRBJ2-7	NA	TRBV5-1	TRBD1	TGCGCCAGCAGCATGACGACAGGGGGCGAGCAGTACTTC	CASSMTTGGEQYF
TRBJ2-7	NA	TRBV19	TRBD1	TGTGCCAGTAGTATATATCTGGGACAGTACTCCTACGAGCAGTACTTC	CASSIYLGQYSYEQYF
TRBJ2-7	NA	TRBV7-9	TRBD2	TGTGCCAGCAGCCCCGCGGTAGCGGGAGACTCCTACGAGCAGTACTTC	CASSPAVAGDSYEQYF
TRBJ2-7	once	TRBV6-5	NA	TGTGCCAGCAGTTTTTATCGTGAGTCCTACGAGCAGTACTTC	CASSFYRESYEQYF
TRBJ1-1	NA	TRBV9	NA	TGTGCCAGCAGCGTAGGGACAAGTTACATGAACACTGAAGCTTTCTTT	CASSVGTSYMNTEAFF
TRBJ2-1	once	TRBV21-1	NA	TGTGCCAGCAGCAAACAAACAGCCTACCACAGCTACAATGAGCAGTTCTTC	CASSKQTAYHSYNEQFF
TRBJ2-3	NA	TRBV2	NA	TGTGCCAGCAAACTCAGGGTAGGCACAGATACGCAGTATTTT	CASKLRVGTDTQYF
TRBJ2-5	NA	TRBV28	TRBD2	TGTGCCAGCAGTTTATCGACTAGCGGGAGTGGAGAGACCCAGTACTTC	CASSLSTSGSGETQYF
TRBJ1-5	NA	TRBV7-8	NA	TGTGCCAGCAGCTTAGGAGGAACGGGACAGCCCCAGCATTTT	CASSLGGTGQPQHF
TRBJ2-1	NA	TRBV5-1	TRBD1	TGCGCCAGCAGCCCGGGACAGATAATCGTCGAGCAGTTCTTC	CASSPGQIIVEQFF
TRBJ2-7	few	TRBV28	TRBD2	TGTGCCAGCAGTTTACCTGGACTAGCGGGATCCTACGAGCAGTACTTC	CASSLPGLAGSYEQYF
TRBJ2-7	NA	TRBV27	TRBD1	TGTGCCAGCAGTTTATCCCGGGGACAGGATGAGCAGTACTTC	CASSLSRGQDEQYF
TRBJ2-1	NA	TRBV27	TRBD1	TGTGCCAGCAGCCGACAGGGGATCTACAATGAGCAGTTCTTC	CASSRQGIYNEQFF
TRBJ2-2	NA	TRBV2	NA	TGTGCCAGCAAGTTGGACAGGAACACCGGGGAGCTGTTTTTT	CASKLDRNTGELFF
TRBJ1-4	NA	TRBV6-5	TRBD1	TGTGCCAGCAGTTTCTCGACAGGGTCTAATGAAAAACTGTTTTTT	CASSFSTGSNEKLFF
TRBJ1-1	NA	TRBV9	NA	TGTGCCAGCAGCCCACCGGTCGGGGGAGCTTTCTTT	CASSPPVGGAFF
TRBJ1-5	NA	TRBV7-3	NA	TGTGCCAGCAGCTTAACGGGGGCGACCCCCCAGCATTTT	CASSLTGATPQHF
TRBJ1-2	NA	TRBV4-2	NA	TGTGCCAGCAGCCAAGATTCGGCCGGGGGCTATGGCTACACCTTC	CASSQDSAGGYGYTF
TRBJ2-5	NA	TRBV20-1	NA	TGCAGTGCTAGGAGTCGAGAGACCCAGTACTTC	CSARSRETQYF
TRBJ2-2	NA	TRBV2	TRBD1	TGTGCCAGCAGGGACAGGGGAACGAACACCGGGGAGCTGTTTTTT	CASRDRGTNTGELFF
TRBJ2-7	NA	TRBV28	TRBD1	TGTGCCAGCAGCACGACAGGGTACGAGCAGTACTTC	CASSTTGYEQYF
TRBJ2-2	NA	TRBV5-4	NA	TGTGCCAGCAGCAGCCAGGACACCGGGGAGCTGTTTTTT	CASSSQDTGELFF
TRBJ1-5	once	TRBV19	NA	TGTGCCAGTAGTATGGGGAGGACCGGGAATCAGCCCCAGCATTTT	CASSMGRTGNQPQHF
TRBJ2-7	NA	TRBV14	NA	TGTGCCAGCAGCCAAGGAAGCGTGGAGCAGTACTTC	CASSQGSVEQYF
TRBJ2-5	NA	TRBV6-1	TRBD1	TGTGCCAGCAGGGCCAGGGGGCTGACAGAGACCCAGTACTTC	CASRARGLTETQYF
TRBJ2-7	few	TRBV5-1	NA	TGCGCCAGCAGCCAGGACACCTCCTACGAGCAGTACTTC	CASSQDTSYEQYF
TRBJ2-7	NA	TRBV6-5	NA	TGTGCCAGCAGTTACTCACCCAGCTACGAGCAGTACTTC	CASSYSPSYEQYF
TRBJ1-2	NA	TRBV20-1	TRBD1	TGCAGTGCGGACAGGGGGGAGGGCTACACCTTC	CSADRGEGYTF
TRBJ2-3	NA	TRBV14	NA	TGTGCCAGCAGCCCCTCCATCGTTCTTAGTGATACGCAGTATTTT	CASSPSIVLSDTQYF
TRBJ2-2	NA	TRBV7-3	NA	TGTGCCAGCAGCTTAACCAGGGCTTCCACCGGGGAGCTGTTTTTT	CASSLTRASTGELFF
TRBJ2-7	NA	TRBV18	TRBD1	TGTGCCAGCTCACCACAGGGGGCACTTACCTACGAGCAGTACTTC	CASSPQGALTYEQYF
TRBJ2-6	NA	TRBV10-2	NA	TGCGCCAGCAGTATTTCAGTACCGGGGGCCAACGTCCTGACTTTC	CASSISVPGANVLTF
TRBJ1-3	NA	TRBV27	NA	TGTGCCAGCAGTTCTCGGACAGCTGGTGGAAACACCATATATTTT	CASSSRTAGGNTIYF
TRBJ2-7	NA	TRBV5-4	TRBD1	TGTGCCAGCAGCCTGGGGCGGGACAGGGTCCACGAGCAGTACTTC	CASSLGRDRVHEQYF
TRBJ1-1	NA	TRBV18	NA	TGTGCCAGCTCACCACCCGGGAATCTCGGGAACACTGAAGCTTTCTTT	CASSPPGNLGNTEAFF
TRBJ2-1	NA	TRBV27	TRBD1	TGTGCCAGCAGTCCCTCGACAGGGTACGGGGTAAACAATGAGCAGTTCTTC	CASSPSTGYGVNNEQFF
TRBJ2-7	NA	TRBV6-5	NA	TGTGCCAGCAGCTCGGCCTACGAGCAGTACTTC	CASSSAYEQYF
TRBJ2-1	NA	TRBV5-1	TRBD2	TGCGCCAGCAAGACTAGCGGAGGTTTCTACAATGAGCAGTTCTTC	CASKTSGGFYNEQFF
TRBJ1-1	NA	TRBV10-1	NA	TGCGCCAGCAGCCAAGACAGGTACACTGAAGCTTTCTTT	CASSQDRYTEAFF
TRBJ1-5	NA	TRBV14	NA	TGTGCCAGCAGCCAAGATAGTGGTGACGGCAGGGATAGCAATCAGCCCCAGCATTTT	CASSQDSGDGRDSNQPQHF
TRBJ1-1	NA	TRBV28	TRBD1	TGTGCCAGCAGACGACCGGGACAGGGAAGGACTGAAGCTTTCTTT	CASRRPGQGRTEAFF
TRBJ1-1	NA	TRBV27	TRBD1	TGTGCCAGCAGGACCCCGGGACAGGGGACAAATGAAGCTTTCTTT	CASRTPGQGTNEAFF
TRBJ2-1	NA	TRBV27	NA	TGTGCCAGCAGTTTAGCCCCCGGCTCCTACAATGAGCAGTTCTTC	CASSLAPGSYNEQFF